A single sample gave rise to the 8 T cell receptor beta chains below, sequenced in a study of blood T cells in healthy people across ages. The second PCR ran about 6 to 11 cycles with a sample-barcoded 5' primer and J-beta primers. TCRdb called the 5' RACE reads again in MiXCR, with one record for every CDR3 protein. The repertoire consists of some 710,000 distinct CDR3 sequences, with 20% to 25% occurring once and the leading ten covering around a fifth. The specimen was blood. The receptors come from a man between 65 and 85 years old in good health.

This clonotype occurred a few times. DNA for the CDR3: TGTGCCAGCAGTTACGCGCCTAGACATGGCTACACCTTC. It translates to CASSYAPRHGYTF. The V gene is TRBV6-5, the J gene TRBJ1-2; D is undetermined. Germline-derived CDR1 and CDR2 are MNHEY and SVGAGI. The CDR3 sequence is 13 residues long. The ends were cut back, 2 bases at V and 6 bases at J, with 10 bases in the middle.

This clonotype was picked up a small number of times. The V and J genes are TRBV5-1 and TRBJ2-5; D gene ambiguous. Germline assignment: CDR1 SGHRS and CDR2 YFSETQ. V was clipped by 0 bases and J by 0 bases, with 9 bases between them. The length of the CDR3 is 15 residues. The CDR3 sequence is CASSLALADQETQYF. CDR3 bases: TGCGCCAGCAGCTTGGCCTTAGCAGACCAAGAGACCCAGTACTTC. Filled out from reference TRBV5-1 and TRBJ2-5, the complete variable domain reads KAGVTQTPRYLIKTRGQQVTLSCSPISGHRSVSWYQQTPGQGLQFLFEYFSETQRNKGNFPGRFSGRQFSNSRSEMNVSTLELGDSALYLCASSLALADQETQYFGPGTRLLVL.

This chain joins TRBV20-1 and TRBJ2-1; D may be TRBD2 (5 bases). The CDR3 runs 14 residues. Deletions cut 8 bases from V and 6 bases from J, with 20 bases between. The V gene's germline CDR1 is DFQATT and CDR2 SNEGSKA (reference sequence). The chain's CDR3 is CSPKNAQDSNEQFF. The DNA for the CDR3 is TGCAGTCCAAAGAACGCTCAGGACTCCAATGAGCAGTTCTTC.

Only a few counts were recorded for this clonotype. The chain recombines TRBV24-1 with TRBJ2-5; D possibly uses TRBD1 or TRBD2 (5 bases each). The CDR3 extends over 13 amino acids. V lost 8 bases and J lost 1, with 10 bases in between. The germline gives CDR1 KGHDR, CDR2 SFDVKD. The CDR3 reads CATNRDGQETQYF. In nucleotides, the CDR3 is TGTGCCACCAACCGGGACGGCCAAGAGACCCAGTACTTC.

The chain combines TRBV19 with TRBJ2-2; perhaps TRBD2 as D (6 bases). Trimming took 9 bases from V and 3 from J, leaving 14 bases between them. The length of the CDR3 is 14 residues. The germline gives CDR1 LNHDA, CDR2 SQIVND (reference sequence). CDR3: CASCTEGDTGELFF. The CDR3 nucleotides are TGTGCCAGCTGTACGGAGGGTGACACCGGGGAGCTGTTTTTT.

V gene TRBV11-2 combines with J gene TRBJ1-2; tentative D call: TRBD1 (5 bases). Germline V gene sequence: CDR1 SGHAT, CDR2 FQNNGV. This CDR3 region has 15 residues. V gave up 1 base and J gave up 0 bases, with 9 bases separating them. This CDR3 is CASSLVDRANYGYTF. In nucleotides, the CDR3 is TGTGCCAGCAGCTTAGTTGACAGAGCTAACTATGGCTACACCTTC.

This chain connects TRBV7-9 to TRBJ2-1; no firm D call. The CDR3 length is 13 residues. Germline lookup yields CDR1 SEHNR and CDR2 FQNEAQ (reference sequence). Between the trimmed V and J ends, which lost 2 bases and 2 bases, there was a span of 4 bases. Here the CDR3 DNA reads TGTGCCAGCAGCTTAAACCCCTACAATGAGCAGTTCTTC. Translated, it gives CASSLNPYNEQFF.

This clonotype was detected only a few times. Written as DNA, the CDR3 is TGTGCCAGCAGTGATGGCTCTAGCGGCTACTACGAGCAGTACGTC. The encoded protein is CASSDGSSGYYEQYV. J is TRBJ2-7 and V is TRBV6-6, with 7 bases fitting TRBD2. The CDR3 contains 15 residues. V lost 5 bases to trimming and J lost 3 bases; unmatched junction nucleotides: 10. The V gene's germline CDR1 is MNHNY and CDR2 SVGAGI (reference sequence).